This TCR beta chain was recorded in a study of beta chain features in type 1 diabetes (dated by TCRdb to 2016 to 2019). A note on the overall study: Mean age, gender distribution, total cell number and subset yield did not differ between patients and healthy donors. In the study, TCRB repertoires of sorted circulating CD4+ T cell subsets from recently diagnosed type 1 diabetes patients were compared with those of matched healthy donors. Regulatory and stem cell-like memory subsets were obtained from only 8 patients and about 8 healthy donors, while naive and central memory subsets were obtained from all 28 donors. A total of about 99,000,000 sorted cells were examined across all samples, and RNA yield correlated strongly with the number of cells per subset. Findings and caveats that apply to the study as a whole: PCR might favor shorter templates, but patient and control samples were amplified and corrected together, so any skew would affect both groups equally. A moderate but significant shortening of TCRB CDR3 length was observed in type 1 diabetes patients in all four CD4+ subsets. Because small numbers of individuals were included in the HLA sub-analyses, any influence of HLA type on TCRB rearrangement was left unresolved. At VDJ recombination sites, type 1 diabetes patients had fewer insertions and more deleted nucleotides, which implies abnormalities in thymic rearrangement. The naive, central memory and regulatory TCRB repertoires appeared to resemble one another more closely among patients than among healthy donors. Because cDNA was sequenced instead of genomic DNA, highly expressing activated cells could be over-represented, though the groups showed no difference in activation or CD3 levels.

All of the isolated RNA was reverse transcribed with the High Capacity cDNA Reverse Transcription Kit, so expressed TCRB transcripts were sequenced. Deep immunoSEQ sequencing was performed on naive, central memory and regulatory T cell samples, with an average of roughly 3.5 million total reads per sample. Sorted cells were lysed in RLT buffer, and RNA was extracted using DNase-treated RNeasy Micro or Mini kits according to cell number. Each cell subset was processed on its own to prevent cross-contamination, while patient and healthy donor samples were processed together. Using the immunoSEQ multiplex PCR, TCRB sequences were amplified from cDNA into 87-bp fragments spanning the CDR3 region. Amplicons were sequenced on the Illumina HiSeq platform. The source study handled its data this way. PCR bias was computationally corrected using synthetic template baselines, reads within Hamming distance 2 were collapsed, and singletons that could not be merged were discarded. Reads were aligned against IMGT so that V, D and J genes, CDR3 length and insertions or deletions at six rearrangement sites could be assigned. Within each subset, clonotype counts were normalized to sorted cell number, and only after that were true diversity and Gini coefficients computed with the tcR R package. Repertoire sharing was quantified using the overlap coefficient calculated on TCRB nucleotide sequences. Out-of-frame TCRB sequences from naive cells were analyzed as a proxy for the pre-selection repertoire. As stored in TCRdb, this immuneACCESS dataset retains in-frame rearrangements with V and J assigned. A fraction of the clones does not appear; measured against another copy, unresolved V genes explain less than half of the discrepancy, and the remainder lacks a known reason. The V and J calls and clone size come from that table; D and trimming were worked out from the DNA. The sample data list hundreds of thousands of clones, and roughly 15% of these were observed just once. Roughly 0.098% of the sample rests with the top ten.

This clone has just a few counts. This clone's antigen is unknown. No base-level quality is on record; no much larger clone is a single base apart. Each donor gave one peripheral blood draw, averaging approximately 0.11 L, which was collected into heparinised tubes. Using a panel that included CD45RO, CCR7, CD25, CD127, CD95 and CD27, naive, central memory, regulatory and stem cell-like memory CD4+ T cells were sorted on a BD FACSAria II. All sorted populations exceeded 95% purity. PBMCs were separated immediately by Lymphoprep density gradient centrifugation and were stained directly, without being cultured. So that batch effects would be minimized, each experiment stained and sorted samples in pairs, pairing one healthy donor with one patient. The TCR sequence derives from a man younger than 30 in good health. The sequenced sample was naive CD4+ T cells from blood. Per the publication, the cell subset or site label means: true naive CD4+ T cells.

At the DNA level, the sequence is TGTGCCAGTACGGACGCCGGGACACCTAACTATGGCTACACCTTC. This yields the protein CASTDAGTPNYGYTF. The V gene is TRBV19 and the J gene is TRBJ1-2; the D segment could be TRBD1, given 6 matching bases. The cysteine opens and the phenylalanine closes a CDR3 of 15 amino acids. Only the CDR3 DNA is retained, 45 bases long and in frame from the first base. The CDR1 and CDR2 encoded by the germline V gene (reference sequence) are LNHDA and SQIVND. V is pared back by 7 bases and J by 0 bases, with 15 bases lying between the germline termini.